This T cell receptor (beta chain) originates from a study of OX40 agonist ivuxolimab in advanced cancers. As for the study more broadly: The costimulatory receptor OX40 (CD134) was targeted by ivuxolimab, a fully human IgG2 agonistic monoclonal antibody. Intravenous ivuxolimab was administered to patients every 2 weeks at six dose levels: 0.01, 0.1, 0.3, 1.5, 3 and 10 mg/kg. Of the approximately 54 patients in dose escalation, about 20 had hepatocellular carcinoma, about 15 had melanoma, 9 had renal cell carcinoma and 9 had head and neck cancer. In the dose-escalation cohort, roughly 80% of patients were male, and the mean age was roughly 60 years, with a range of about 23 to 85. Patients were allowed to have had prior anti-PD-1, anti-PD-L1 or anti-CTLA-4 therapy, and more than 30% of the dose-escalation patients had previously received checkpoint inhibitors. Partial responses occurred in three dose-escalation patients: two with cutaneous melanoma and one with hepatocellular carcinoma. Peripheral TCRbeta sequencing was intended to test whether TCR sequence diversity was altered and clonal T-cell expansion was caused by ivuxolimab. The paper reports the monotherapy dose-escalation portion (N of about 47 patients) of the phase I ivuxolimab trial. Paper-wide results and their limitations: Partial responders in the 0.1-3.0 mg/kg groups had among the lowest normalized peripheral clonal expansion, especially among CD8+ T cells. Low levels of normalized T-cell clonal expansion were also shown by some nonresponding patients. On average, CD8+ T cells showed more expanded clones than CD4+ T cells after ivuxolimab. Which antigens the clonally expanded peripheral T cells were specific for was not determined. At doses from 0.1 to 3.0 mg/kg, clonal expansion was seen in both CD4+ and CD8+ blood T cells between baseline and week 6.

A word on this clone: It lacks a known antigen. No per-base quality is available; no much larger clone lies one base away.

Genomic DNA was isolated from the sorted cells so that the TCRbeta CDR3 region could be sequenced. The immunoSEQ Assay was used for sequencing of TCRbeta CDR3 regions. As stored in TCRdb, this immuneACCESS dataset retains in-frame rearrangements with V and J assigned. A fraction of the clones does not appear; measured against another copy, unresolved V genes explain less than half of the discrepancy, and the remainder lacks a known reason. The sample table holds about 100,000 clones, of which approximately 91% were seen once. The top ten constitute 0.15% to 0.2% of the sample. V is reduced by 2 bases and J by 1 base, leaving a spacing of 9 bases between them. The germline V gene (reference sequence) yields LNHDA for CDR1 and SQIVND for CDR2. From its cysteine to its phenylalanine, the CDR3 spans 15 amino acids. CDR3 DNA only is kept here, 45 bases in frame from base 1. Patients with autoimmune disease history or receiving systemic immunosuppression were excluded from the trial. Peripheral blood for TCR sequencing was drawn from every dose cohort at baseline, at cycle 4 day 1 and at cycle 7 day 1. Samples came from an open-label, multicenter, first-in-human phase I dose-escalation trial of ivuxolimab. The trial enrolled adults with locally advanced or metastatic head and neck squamous cell, hepatocellular, melanoma or renal cell carcinoma. Before TCR sequencing, CD4+ T cells and CD8+ T cells were sorted from peripheral blood as separate populations.

The sequencing used CD4+ or CD8+ T cells sorted from blood, collected in a trial of the OX40 agonist ivuxolimab. The TCR originated in an adult with an advanced solid tumor such as melanoma, head and neck, liver or kidney cancer. The V gene is TRBV19 and the J gene is TRBJ1-5; the D gene is perhaps TRBD1, from 5 matching bases. The DNA is TGTGCCAGTAGTATACAGGGAACAAGCAATCAGCCCCAGCATTTT. The resulting protein is CASSIQGTSNQPQHF.